Reported below is one TCR beta chain. The data belong to a study of long-term antiretroviral therapy in people with HIV. The length of the CDR3 is 14 residues. Between the trimmed V and J ends, which lost 3 bases and 3 bases, there was a span of 14 bases. Germline CDR1 and CDR2: SQVTM and ANQGSEA. Runs used v3.0 of the immunoSEQ assay and were done at survey level. Generated by immunoSEQ multiplex PCR, the TCRdb table keeps only in-frame clones and is missing some. The repertoire holds approximately 13,000 clones, with roughly four fifths as singletons. The TCR was taken from a woman aged 40 to 50 with HIV. V and J are TRBV29-1 and TRBJ1-2; D is ambiguous. Sequences were derived from unsorted PBMCs, sampled 0.5 years before starting antiretroviral therapy. CDR3 nucleotide sequence: TGCAGCGTTGATGTGGAGATACCTCACTATGGCTACACCTTC. The encoded protein is CSVDVEIPHYGYTF.